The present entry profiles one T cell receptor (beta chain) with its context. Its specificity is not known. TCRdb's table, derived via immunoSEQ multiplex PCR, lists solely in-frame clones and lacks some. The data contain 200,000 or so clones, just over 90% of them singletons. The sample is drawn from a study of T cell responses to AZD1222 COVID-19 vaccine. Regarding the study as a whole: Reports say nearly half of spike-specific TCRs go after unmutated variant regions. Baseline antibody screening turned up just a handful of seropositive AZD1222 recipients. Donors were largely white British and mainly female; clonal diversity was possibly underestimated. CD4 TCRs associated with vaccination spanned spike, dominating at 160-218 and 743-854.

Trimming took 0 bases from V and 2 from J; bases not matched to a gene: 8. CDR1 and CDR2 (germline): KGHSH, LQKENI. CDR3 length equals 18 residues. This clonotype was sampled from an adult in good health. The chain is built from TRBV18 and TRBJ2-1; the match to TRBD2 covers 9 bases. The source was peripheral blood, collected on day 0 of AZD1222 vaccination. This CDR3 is CASSPPQAGGAAYNEQFF. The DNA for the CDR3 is TGTGCCAGCTCACCACCGCAAGCGGGAGGCGCCGCCTACAATGAGCAGTTCTTC.